The sequence of this T cell receptor (beta chain) was determined in a study of blood T cell repertoires in COVID-19. The germline V gene has CDR1 SGHVS and CDR2 FQNEAQ. This CDR3 region has 18 residues. Trimming at V came to 6 bases and at J to 1 base, leaving 14 bases not matched to a gene. The method was immunoSEQ multiplex PCR; TCRdb's version includes in-frame clones alone and lacks a portion of them. This sample has tens of thousands of clones, with 85% found just once. V usage is TRBV7-8 and J usage is TRBJ2-7; 11 nucleotides line up with TRBD2. The source of this sequence is an elderly man with acute or convalescent COVID-19. Sequences were obtained from peripheral blood. CDR3 bases: TGTGCCAGCAGTTCTACCCTTTCCACTAGCGGGAGTTCCTACGAGCAGTACTTC. Translated, it gives CASSSTLSTSGSSYEQYF.